This TCR beta chain was found in a study of T cell responses to AZD1222 COVID-19 vaccine. From germline, CDR1 is SGHNT and CDR2 YENEEA. Trimming took 5 bases from V and 6 from J; bases not matched to a gene: 12. The CDR3 contains 15 residues. Notes on the study in general: Repertoires were collected only later (after the peak T cell response had occurred). Nearly half of spike-specific TCRs reportedly go after variant regions that carry no mutations. At 160-218 and 743-854, vaccine-associated CD4 TCRs were dominant, and they spanned spike.

The protocol was immunoSEQ multiplex PCR, while the TCRdb copy is restricted to in-frame clones and leaves out a portion. The sample contains some 140,000 clones, around 93% of which appear only once. As regards this clone: Its antigen remains unknown.

The material was peripheral blood, obtained on day 0 of AZD1222 vaccination. This TCR was recovered from an adult in good health. The V call is TRBV11-3, the J call TRBJ2-7; 8 bases agree with TRBD2. Here the CDR3 DNA reads TGTGCCAGCAGCCCCCGTCGGACTAGCCGTTCCGAGCAGTACTTC. It translates to CASSPRRTSRSEQYF.